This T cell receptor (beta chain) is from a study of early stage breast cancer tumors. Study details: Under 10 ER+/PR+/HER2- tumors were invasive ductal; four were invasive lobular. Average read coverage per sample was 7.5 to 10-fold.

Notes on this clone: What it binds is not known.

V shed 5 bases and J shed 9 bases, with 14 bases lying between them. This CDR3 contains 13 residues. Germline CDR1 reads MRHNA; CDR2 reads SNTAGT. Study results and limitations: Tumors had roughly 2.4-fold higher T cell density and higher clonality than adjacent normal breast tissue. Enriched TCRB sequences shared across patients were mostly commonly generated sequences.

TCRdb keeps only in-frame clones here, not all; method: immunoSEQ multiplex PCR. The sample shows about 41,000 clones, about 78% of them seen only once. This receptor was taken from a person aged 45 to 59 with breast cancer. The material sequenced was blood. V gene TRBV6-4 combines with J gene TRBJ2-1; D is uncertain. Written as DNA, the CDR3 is TGTGCCAGCAGTCCTACTATGACGGGTGAGCAGTTCTTC. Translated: CASSPTMTGEQFF.